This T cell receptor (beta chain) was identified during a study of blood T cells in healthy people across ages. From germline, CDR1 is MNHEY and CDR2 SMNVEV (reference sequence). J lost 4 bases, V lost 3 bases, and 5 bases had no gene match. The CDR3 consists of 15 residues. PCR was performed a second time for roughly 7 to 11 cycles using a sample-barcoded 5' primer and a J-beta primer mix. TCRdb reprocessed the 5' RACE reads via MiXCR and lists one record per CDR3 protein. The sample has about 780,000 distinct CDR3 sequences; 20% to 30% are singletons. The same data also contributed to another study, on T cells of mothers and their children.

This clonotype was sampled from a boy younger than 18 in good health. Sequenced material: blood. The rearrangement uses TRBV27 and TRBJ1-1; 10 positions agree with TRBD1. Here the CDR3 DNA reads TGTGCCAGCAGTTTCAGGACAGGGGGGGTCACTGAAGCTTTCTTT. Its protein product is CASSFRTGGVTEAFF.